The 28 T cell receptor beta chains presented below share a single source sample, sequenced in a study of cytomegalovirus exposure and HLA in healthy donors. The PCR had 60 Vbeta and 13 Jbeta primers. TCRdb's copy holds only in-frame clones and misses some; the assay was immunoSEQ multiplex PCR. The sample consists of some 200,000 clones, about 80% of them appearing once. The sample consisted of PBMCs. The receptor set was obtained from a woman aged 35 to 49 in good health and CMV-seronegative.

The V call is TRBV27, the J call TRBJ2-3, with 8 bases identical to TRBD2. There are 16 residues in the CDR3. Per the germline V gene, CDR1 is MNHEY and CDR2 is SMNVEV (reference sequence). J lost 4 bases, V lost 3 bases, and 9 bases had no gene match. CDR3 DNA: TGTGCCAGCAGTTTCGGGGGGGCATTGGGGGCAGATACGCAGTATTTT. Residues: CASSFGGALGADTQYF.

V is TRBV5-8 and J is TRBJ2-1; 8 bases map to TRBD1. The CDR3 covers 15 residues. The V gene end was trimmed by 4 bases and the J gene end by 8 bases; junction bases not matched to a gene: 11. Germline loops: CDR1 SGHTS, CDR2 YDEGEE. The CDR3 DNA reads TGTGCCAGCAGCACTAGGACAGGGTTTTCCCATGAGCAGTTCTTC. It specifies CASSTRTGFSHEQFF.

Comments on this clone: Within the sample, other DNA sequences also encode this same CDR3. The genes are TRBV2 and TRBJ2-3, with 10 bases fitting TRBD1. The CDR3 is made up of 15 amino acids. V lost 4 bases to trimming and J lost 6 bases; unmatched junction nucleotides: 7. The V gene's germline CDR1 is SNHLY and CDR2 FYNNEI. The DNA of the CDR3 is TGTGCCAGCAGTGCGGACAGGGGGGGTGCGGATACGCAGTATTTT. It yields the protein CASSADRGGADTQYF.

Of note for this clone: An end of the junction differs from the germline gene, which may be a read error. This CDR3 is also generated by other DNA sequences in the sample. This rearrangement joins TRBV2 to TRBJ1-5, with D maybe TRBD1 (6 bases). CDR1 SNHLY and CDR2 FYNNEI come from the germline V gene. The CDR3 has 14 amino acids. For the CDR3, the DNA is TGTGCCAGCAGTGAAGTTAGGGGGAATCAGCCCCAGCATTTC. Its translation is CASSEVRGNQPQHF.

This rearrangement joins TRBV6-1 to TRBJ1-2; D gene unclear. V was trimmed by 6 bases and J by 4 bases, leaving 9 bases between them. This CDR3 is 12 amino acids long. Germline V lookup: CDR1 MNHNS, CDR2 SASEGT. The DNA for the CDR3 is TGTGCCAGCAGCCGCGTCCCCTATGGCTACACCTTC. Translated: CASSRVPYGYTF.

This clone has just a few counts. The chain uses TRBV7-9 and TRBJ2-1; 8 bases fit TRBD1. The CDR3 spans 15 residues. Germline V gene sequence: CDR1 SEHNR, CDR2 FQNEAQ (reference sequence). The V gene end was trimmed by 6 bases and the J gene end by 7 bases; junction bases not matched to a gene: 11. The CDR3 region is CASRQVQGGGNEQFF. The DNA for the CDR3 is TGTGCCAGCAGACAAGTACAGGGGGGCGGGAATGAGCAGTTCTTC.

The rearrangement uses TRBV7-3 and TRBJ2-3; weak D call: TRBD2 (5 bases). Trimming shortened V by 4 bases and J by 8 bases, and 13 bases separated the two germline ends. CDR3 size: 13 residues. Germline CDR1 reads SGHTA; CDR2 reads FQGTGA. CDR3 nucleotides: TGTGCCAGCAGCTCCTACCTGGCGGGTACGCAGTATTTT. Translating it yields CASSSYLAGTQYF.

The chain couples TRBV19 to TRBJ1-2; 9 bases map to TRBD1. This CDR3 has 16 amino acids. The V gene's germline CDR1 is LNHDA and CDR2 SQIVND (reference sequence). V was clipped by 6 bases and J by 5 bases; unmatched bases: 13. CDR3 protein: CASSRDRGISHYGYTF. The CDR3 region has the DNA TGTGCCAGTAGCAGAGACAGGGGGATTTCTCATTATGGCTACACCTTC.

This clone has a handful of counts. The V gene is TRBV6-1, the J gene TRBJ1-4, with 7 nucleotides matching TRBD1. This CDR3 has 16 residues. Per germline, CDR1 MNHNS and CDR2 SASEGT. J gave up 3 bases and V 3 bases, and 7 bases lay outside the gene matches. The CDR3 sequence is CASSDSLDRANEKLFF. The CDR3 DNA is TGTGCCAGCAGTGATTCTCTCGACAGGGCTAATGAAAAACTGTTTTTT.

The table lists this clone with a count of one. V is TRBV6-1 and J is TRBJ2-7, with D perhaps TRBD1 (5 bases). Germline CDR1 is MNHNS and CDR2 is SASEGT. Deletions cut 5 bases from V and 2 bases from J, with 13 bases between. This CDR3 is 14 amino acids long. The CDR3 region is CASSIQEGPYEQYF. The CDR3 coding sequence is TGTGCCAGCAGTATACAGGAAGGCCCCTACGAGCAGTACTTC.

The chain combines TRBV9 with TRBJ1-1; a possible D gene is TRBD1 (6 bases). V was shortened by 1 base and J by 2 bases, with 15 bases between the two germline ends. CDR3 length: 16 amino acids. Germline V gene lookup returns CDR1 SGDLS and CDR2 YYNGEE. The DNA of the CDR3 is TGTGCCAGCAGCGTACACCCCGGGACACCTAACACTGAAGCTTTCTTT. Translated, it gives CASSVHPGTPNTEAFF.

The CDR3 sequence: CASSPGGNTEAFF. For the CDR3, the DNA is TGTGCCAGCAGCCCCGGGGGGAACACTGAAGCTTTCTTT. V and J are TRBV7-6 and TRBJ1-1, with a weak D call TRBD1 (5 bases). V lost 5 bases, J lost 1 base, and 8 bases lay in between. This CDR3 has 13 residues. Germline V gene lookup returns CDR1 SGHVS and CDR2 FNYEAQ.

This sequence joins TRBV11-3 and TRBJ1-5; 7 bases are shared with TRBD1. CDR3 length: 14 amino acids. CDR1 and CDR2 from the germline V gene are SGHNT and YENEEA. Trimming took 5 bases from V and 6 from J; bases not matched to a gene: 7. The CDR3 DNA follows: TGTGCCAGCAGCCCGGGGACAGTTAGTCAGCCCCAGCATTTT. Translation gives CASSPGTVSQPQHF.

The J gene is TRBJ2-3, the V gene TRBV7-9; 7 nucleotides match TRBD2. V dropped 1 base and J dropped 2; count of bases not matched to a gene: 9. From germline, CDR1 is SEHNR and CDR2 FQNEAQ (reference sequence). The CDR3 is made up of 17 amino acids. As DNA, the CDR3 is TGTGCCAGCAGCTTAGGATTACGGGGGGTTCTCACAGATACGCAGTATTTT. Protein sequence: CASSLGLRGVLTDTQYF.

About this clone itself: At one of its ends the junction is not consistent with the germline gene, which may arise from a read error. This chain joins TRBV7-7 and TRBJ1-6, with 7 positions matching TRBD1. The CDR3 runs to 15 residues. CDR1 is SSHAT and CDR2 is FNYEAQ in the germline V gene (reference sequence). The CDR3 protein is CASSLATGPNSPLHF. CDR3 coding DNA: TGTGCTAGCAGCTTAGCGACAGGGCCTAATTCACCCCTCCACTTT. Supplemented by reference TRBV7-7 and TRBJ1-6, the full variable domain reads GAGVSQSPRYKVTKRGQDVTLRCDPISSHATLYWYQQALGQGPEFLTYFNYEAQPDKSGLPSDRFSAERPEGSISTLTIQRTEQRDSAMYRCASSLATGPNSPLHFGNGTRLTVT.

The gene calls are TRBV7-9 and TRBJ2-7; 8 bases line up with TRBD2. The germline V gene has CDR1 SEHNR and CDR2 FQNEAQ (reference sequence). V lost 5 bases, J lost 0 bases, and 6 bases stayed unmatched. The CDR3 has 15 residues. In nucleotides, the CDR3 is TGTGCCAGCAGCCAAGCCCGGGGGGGCTCCTACGAGCAGTACTTC. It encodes CASSQARGGSYEQYF.

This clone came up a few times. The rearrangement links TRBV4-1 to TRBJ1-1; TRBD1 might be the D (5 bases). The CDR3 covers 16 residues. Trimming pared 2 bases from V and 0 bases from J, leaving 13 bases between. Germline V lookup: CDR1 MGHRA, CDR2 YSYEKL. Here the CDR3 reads CASSQRRGQMNTEAFF. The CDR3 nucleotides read TGCGCCAGCAGCCAACGAAGAGGACAAATGAACACTGAAGCTTTCTTT.

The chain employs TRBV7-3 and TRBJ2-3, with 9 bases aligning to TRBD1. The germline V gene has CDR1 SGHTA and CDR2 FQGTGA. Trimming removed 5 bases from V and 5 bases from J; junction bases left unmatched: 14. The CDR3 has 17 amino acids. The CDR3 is CASSPPLRDRVEDTQYF. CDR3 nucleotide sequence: TGTGCCAGCAGCCCACCACTCCGGGACAGGGTAGAAGATACGCAGTATTTT.

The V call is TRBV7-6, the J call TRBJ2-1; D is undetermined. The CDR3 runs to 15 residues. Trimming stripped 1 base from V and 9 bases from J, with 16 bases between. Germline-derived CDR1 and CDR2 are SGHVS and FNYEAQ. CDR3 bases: TGTGCCAGCAGCTTAGTAGGAACCCCTCGAGGTGAGCAGTTCTTC. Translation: CASSLVGTPRGEQFF.

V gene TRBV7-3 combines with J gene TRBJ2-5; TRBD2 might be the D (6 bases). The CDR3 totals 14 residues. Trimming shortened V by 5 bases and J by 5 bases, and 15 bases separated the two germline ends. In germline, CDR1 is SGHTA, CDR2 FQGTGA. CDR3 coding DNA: TGTGCCAGCAGCCTGATGGGGGGTGGGGAGACCCAGTACTTC. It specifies CASSLMGGGETQYF.

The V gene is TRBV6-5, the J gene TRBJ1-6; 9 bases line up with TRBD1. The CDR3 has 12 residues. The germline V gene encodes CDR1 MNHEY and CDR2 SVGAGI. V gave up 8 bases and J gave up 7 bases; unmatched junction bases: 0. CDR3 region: CASGQGNSPLHF. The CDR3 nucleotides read TGTGCCAGCGGACAGGGGAATTCACCCCTCCACTTT.

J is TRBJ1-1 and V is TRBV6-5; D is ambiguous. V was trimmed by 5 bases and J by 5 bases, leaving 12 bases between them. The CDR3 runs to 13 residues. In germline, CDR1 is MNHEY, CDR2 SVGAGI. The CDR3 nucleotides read TGTGCCAGCAGTAACGGGCGGGGTACTGAAGCTTTCTTT. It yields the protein CASSNGRGTEAFF.

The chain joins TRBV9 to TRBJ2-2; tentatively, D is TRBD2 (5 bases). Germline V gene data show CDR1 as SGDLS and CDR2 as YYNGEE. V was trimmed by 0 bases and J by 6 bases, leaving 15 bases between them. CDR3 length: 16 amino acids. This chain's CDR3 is CASSVALEGRAGELFF. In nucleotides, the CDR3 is TGTGCCAGCAGCGTAGCTCTAGAGGGAAGGGCCGGGGAGCTGTTTTTT.

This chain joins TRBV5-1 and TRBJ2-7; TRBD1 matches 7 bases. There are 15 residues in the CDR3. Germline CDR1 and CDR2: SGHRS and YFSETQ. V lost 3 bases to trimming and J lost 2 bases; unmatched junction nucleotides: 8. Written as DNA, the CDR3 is TGCGCCAGCAGCTCCTTACAGGGGCCCACCTACGAGCAGTACTTC. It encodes CASSSLQGPTYEQYF. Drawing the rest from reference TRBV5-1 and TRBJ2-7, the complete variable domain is KAGVTQTPRYLIKTRGQQVTLSCSPISGHRSVSWYQQTPGQGLQFLFEYFSETQRNKGNFPGRFSGRQFSNSRSEMNVSTLELGDSALYLCASSSLQGPTYEQYFGPGTRLTVT.

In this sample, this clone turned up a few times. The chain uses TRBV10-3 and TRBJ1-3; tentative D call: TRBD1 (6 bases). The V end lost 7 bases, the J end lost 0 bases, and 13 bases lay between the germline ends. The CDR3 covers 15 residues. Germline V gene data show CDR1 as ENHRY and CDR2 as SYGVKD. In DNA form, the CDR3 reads TGTGCCATCACTGGAGACAGGACCTCTGGAAACACCATATATTTT. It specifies CAITGDRTSGNTIYF.

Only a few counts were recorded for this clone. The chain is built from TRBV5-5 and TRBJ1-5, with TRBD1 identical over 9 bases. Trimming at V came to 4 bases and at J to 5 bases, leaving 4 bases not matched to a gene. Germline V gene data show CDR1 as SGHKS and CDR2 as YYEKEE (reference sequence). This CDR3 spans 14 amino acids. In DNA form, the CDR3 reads TGTGCCAGCAGCCCCGGGACAGGGCATCAGCCCCAGCATTTT. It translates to CASSPGTGHQPQHF.

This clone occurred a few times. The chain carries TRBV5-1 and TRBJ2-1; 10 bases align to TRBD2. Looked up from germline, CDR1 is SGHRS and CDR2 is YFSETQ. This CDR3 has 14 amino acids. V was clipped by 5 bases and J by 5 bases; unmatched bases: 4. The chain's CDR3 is CASRIAGGDNEQFF. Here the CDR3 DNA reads TGCGCCAGCAGGATAGCGGGGGGCGACAATGAGCAGTTCTTC.

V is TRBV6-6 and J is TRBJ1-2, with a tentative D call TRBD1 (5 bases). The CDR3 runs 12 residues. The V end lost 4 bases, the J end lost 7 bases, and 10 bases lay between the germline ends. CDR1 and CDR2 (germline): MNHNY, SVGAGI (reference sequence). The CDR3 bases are TGTGCCAGCAGTTCCTGGCAGGGTGGCTACACCTTC. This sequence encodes CASSSWQGGYTF.